Following are 20 T cell receptor beta chains from one sample sequenced in a study of T cells after yellow fever vaccination. TCRdb fed the 5' RACE reads into MiXCR, producing one record per CDR3 protein. The table includes about 320,000 distinct CDR3 sequences, 3.5% to 5% detected once. Specimen: PBMCs, collected 15 days after the yellow fever booster vaccination. The receptors derive from a man aged 18 to 30 who received the YFV17D yellow fever vaccine.

This clonotype was recorded at least ten times. This chain connects TRBV7-9 to TRBJ1-2; D is unclear. Germline V gene data show CDR1 as SEHNR and CDR2 as FQNEAQ (reference sequence). V lost 5 bases, J lost 3 bases, and 13 bases lay in between. The CDR3 is 14 amino acids. The CDR3 here is CASSPRFADYGYTF. CDR3 DNA sequence: TGTGCCAGCAGCCCCCGTTTTGCCGACTATGGCTACACCTTC.

The table lists this clonotype with a few counts. The chain links TRBV5-1 to TRBJ2-7; D might be TRBD2 (5 bases). Per the germline V gene, CDR1 is SGHRS and CDR2 is YFSETQ. V shed 4 bases and J shed 2 bases, with 13 bases lying between them. The CDR3 is 14 amino acids. CDR3 protein: CASSPTGDPYEQYV. CDR3 in DNA: TGCGCCAGCAGCCCCACCGGGGATCCCTACGAGCAGTACGTC.

Ten or more counts support this clonotype. The CDR3 loop reads CASSQGIQGPQETQYF. CDR3 bases: TGCGCCAGCAGCCAAGGAATACAGGGCCCTCAAGAGACCCAGTACTTC. V usage is TRBV4-3 and J usage is TRBJ2-5; D might be TRBD1 (6 bases). The V gene lost 1 base and the J gene lost 2 bases, with 14 bases spanning the gap. CDR1 and CDR2 (germline): LGHNA, YSLEER. The CDR3 sequence is 16 residues long.

The rearrangement links TRBV9 to TRBJ2-5; TRBD1 matches 10 bases. This CDR3 comprises 16 residues. With 5 bases clipped from V and 0 bases from J, the junction kept 7 bases outside the gene matches. CDR1 and CDR2 (germline): SGDLS, YYNGEE. DNA for the CDR3: TGTGCCAGCAGGCGAGGGACAGGGGCTTACCAAGAGACCCAGTACTTC. It yields the protein CASRRGTGAYQETQYF.

The chain combines TRBV6-6 with TRBJ1-4; TRBD1 aligns across 7 bases. The CDR3 is made up of 15 amino acids. Germline V CDR1 and CDR2: MNHNY, SVGAGI (reference sequence). Trimming took 2 bases from V and 2 from J; bases not matched to a gene: 2. The CDR3 coding sequence is TGTGCCAGCAGTTACCCAGGGGGGACTAATGAAAAACTGTTTTTT. This codes for CASSYPGGTNEKLFF.

This clonotype was seen many times. The V gene is TRBV20-1, the J gene TRBJ2-3; the D gene is possibly TRBD2 (5 bases). V was shortened by 3 bases and J by 4 bases, with 5 bases between the two germline ends. The CDR3 length is 11 residues. CDR1 DFQATT and CDR2 SNEGSKA come from the germline V gene (reference sequence). The CDR3 region has the DNA TGCAGTGCTAGCGGGGCAGATACGCAGTATTTT. Translating gives CSASGADTQYF.

This rearrangement joins TRBV29-1 to TRBJ1-2; the D is unclear. Trimming pared 7 bases from V and 2 bases from J, leaving 17 bases between. This CDR3 region has 14 residues. Germline V gene lookup returns CDR1 SQVTM and CDR2 ANQGSEA. CDR3 DNA sequence: TGCAGCGCGGGTCCTGCACCCGGAAACTATGGCTACACCTTC. This sequence encodes CSAGPAPGNYGYTF. The full variable domain, in which reference TRBV29-1 and TRBJ1-2 provide the parts outside the CDR3, is SAVISQKPSRDICQRGTSLTIQCQVDSQVTMMFWYRQQPGQSLTLIATANQGSEATYESGFVIDKFPISRPNLTFSTLTVSNMSPEDSSIYLCSAGPAPGNYGYTFGSGTRLTVV.

This clonotype was recorded a few times. V is TRBV10-3 and J is TRBJ2-3; possible D gene TRBD2, 7 bases. Germline-derived CDR1 and CDR2 are ENHRY and SYGVKD. There are 18 residues in the CDR3. The V and J ends lost 6 bases and 0 bases respectively, with 22 bases between them. The CDR3 reads CAISLSGAGEYSTDTQYF. The CDR3, as DNA: TGTGCCATCAGCCTCTCAGGGGCGGGAGAATACAGCACAGATACGCAGTATTTT.

This clonotype appeared many times. V and J are TRBV7-7 and TRBJ2-5; a possible D gene is TRBD2 (6 bases). This CDR3 has 12 amino acids. Looked up from germline, CDR1 is SSHAT and CDR2 is FNYEAQ (reference sequence). V was shortened by 8 bases and J by 4 bases, with 11 bases between the two germline ends. This chain's CDR3 is CASGSGGETQYF. Here the CDR3 DNA reads TGTGCCAGCGGGTCCGGGGGAGAGACCCAGTACTTC.

The chain uses TRBV4-3 and TRBJ2-5; D is unresolved. This CDR3 is 16 amino acids long. Germline V gene data show CDR1 as LGHNA and CDR2 as YSLEER. V lost 4 bases, J lost 4 bases, and 19 bases lay in between. The CDR3 DNA sequence: TGCGCCAGCAGCCGATCCTTTTTGTCAGATGGAGAGACCCAGTACTTC. Residues: CASSRSFLSDGETQYF.

This clonotype has at least ten counts. The rearrangement links TRBV15 to TRBJ2-2; D unclear. Trimming removed 6 bases from V and 6 bases from J, with 14 bases in between. Germline CDR1 is LNHNV and CDR2 is YYDKDF (reference sequence). The CDR3 length is 14 residues. The CDR3 region has the DNA TGTGCCACCAGTCGCAGCATCCCCCCCGGGGAGCTGTTTTTT. This encodes CATSRSIPPGELFF.

This clonotype was counted between two and nine times. In nucleotides, the CDR3 is TGCAGCGTTCGAGTCGGAGCTAACTATGGCTACACCTTC. This encodes CSVRVGANYGYTF. This rearrangement joins TRBV29-1 to TRBJ1-2, with D uncertain. The germline gives CDR1 SQVTM, CDR2 ANQGSEA. This CDR3 has 13 amino acids. V was pared by 5 bases and J by 0 bases, with 10 bases between.

The chain uses TRBV7-3 and TRBJ1-1; D ambiguous. The germline V gene has CDR1 SGHTA and CDR2 FQGTGA. The CDR3 length is 16 residues. Trimming stripped 5 bases from V and 6 bases from J, with 22 bases between. The CDR3 is CASSPSGPPGIAEAFF. The CDR3 coding sequence is TGTGCCAGCAGCCCAAGCGGTCCCCCCGGGATTGCTGAAGCTTTCTTT.

This clonotype was seen many times. The chain combines TRBV7-3 with TRBJ1-1; 7 positions match TRBD1. The CDR3 is made up of 15 amino acids. Germline assignment: CDR1 SGHTA and CDR2 FQGTGA. V was pared by 5 bases and J by 0 bases, with 6 bases of the junction left unmatched. The CDR3 loop reads CASSPVGGMNTEAFF. Written as DNA, the CDR3 is TGTGCCAGCAGCCCGGTAGGGGGCATGAACACTGAAGCTTTCTTT.

The chain links TRBV7-7 to TRBJ2-5; D possibly corresponds to TRBD2 (5 bases). Looked up from germline, CDR1 is SSHAT and CDR2 is FNYEAQ (reference sequence). Trimming took 2 bases from V and 2 from J, leaving 12 bases between them. This CDR3 has 15 residues. The CDR3 nucleotides are TGTGCCAGCAGCTTACTCAGACGGGAACAAGAGACCCAGTACTTC. Its translation is CASSLLRREQETQYF.

There are many counts of this clonotype. The chain carries TRBV7-2 and TRBJ2-1, with 11 bases fitting TRBD2. This CDR3 has 14 amino acids. Per the germline V gene, CDR1 is SGHTA and CDR2 is FQGNSA. V was pared by 4 bases and J by 6 bases, with 2 bases of the junction left unmatched. CDR3 loop: CASSSGLAVNEQFF. The CDR3, as DNA: TGTGCCAGCAGCTCGGGACTAGCGGTCAATGAGCAGTTCTTC.

The rearrangement joins TRBV14 to TRBJ1-1, with D perhaps matching TRBD1 (5 bases). Germline-derived CDR1 and CDR2 are SGHDN and FVKESK. V lost 3 bases, J lost 5 bases, and 16 bases lay in between. CDR3 size: 15 residues. The CDR3 nucleotides are TGTGCCAGCAGCCATCCAGGAGTCGGACAAACTGAAGCTTTCTTT. Protein product: CASSHPGVGQTEAFF.

The chain employs TRBV5-1 and TRBJ2-2; 10 bases line up with TRBD1. Germline V CDR1 and CDR2: SGHRS, YFSETQ. The length of the CDR3 is 15 residues. Trimming took 4 bases from V and 6 from J; bases not matched to a gene: 6. The CDR3 sequence: CASSAWTGGPGELFF. In DNA, the CDR3 is TGCGCCAGCAGCGCCTGGACAGGGGGTCCCGGGGAGCTGTTTTTT.

This clonotype has more than one count but fewer than ten. The DNA for the CDR3 is TGTGCCAGCAGCCAAGATCTAGGACCCTCCTACTCAAATGAGCAGTTCTTC. It specifies CASSQDLGPSYSNEQFF. V is TRBV3-1 and J is TRBJ2-1, with D hard to call. V lost 0 bases, J lost 7 bases, and 19 bases lay in between. CDR3 length: 17 amino acids. CDR1 and CDR2 from the germline V gene are LGHDT and YNNKEL (reference sequence).

Ten or more counts support this clonotype. V is TRBV6-5 and J is TRBJ1-5; perhaps TRBD1 as D (5 bases). Germline values: CDR1 MNHEY, CDR2 SVGAGI. The V end lost 2 bases, the J end lost 11 bases, and 16 bases lay between the germline ends. The CDR3 has 14 amino acids. The CDR3 DNA reads as TGTGCCAGCAGTTACGGGGGAACCTTGGGCACCCAGCATTTT. Residues: CASSYGGTLGTQHF.